Listed below are T cell receptor beta chains from one sample, sequenced in a study of blood T cell repertoires in COVID-19. Sequenced by immunoSEQ multiplex PCR; TCRdb stores in-frame clones only, minus some. The repertoire holds some 65,000 clones, with under 85% as singletons. Sequenced sample: peripheral blood. These receptors were obtained from an older woman with acute or convalescent COVID-19. Each CDR3 is given with its conserved first and last residue. The D gene is left open where the match is weak. Where a row states a size, it is once, few, many or the class of an expanded clone; other rows omit it.

TRBV5-4	.	few	TRBJ2-2	TGTGCCAGCAGCCGGGTTAGCGACACCGGGGAGCTGTTTTTT	CASSRVSDTGELFF
TRBV5-1	TRBD1	.	TRBJ1-5	TGCGCCAGCAGCATAGGGACAGGGGGTTTTAACAATCAGCCCCAGCATTTT	CASSIGTGGFNNQPQHF
TRBV5-6	TRBD1	.	TRBJ1-2	TGTGCCAGCAGCCCCACAGGGGCGCAATATGGCTACACCTTC	CASSPTGAQYGYTF
TRBV5-1	TRBD1	.	TRBJ2-7	TGCGCCAGCAGCTCCTACAGGACAGGTGCCTACGAGCAGTACTTC	CASSSYRTGAYEQYF
TRBV20-1	TRBD1	.	TRBJ2-7	TGCAGTGCTAGTCCAAGGACAGGGATAATCTACGAGCAGTACTTC	CSASPRTGIIYEQYF
TRBV7-8	TRBD2	.	TRBJ2-3	TGTGCCAGCAACCTTTGGGGCGGGGGGGCTGCGTATACGCAGTATTTT	CASNLWGGGAAYTQYF
TRBV12-5	TRBD1	few	TRBJ1-2	TGTGCTAGTGGTTTGGGGCCGGGACAGACCTATGGCTACACCTTC	CASGLGPGQTYGYTF
TRBV14	TRBD2	few	TRBJ2-3	TGTGCCAGCAGCCAAGATTTCTTACAGACTAGCGATTATAGAGATACGCAGTATTTT	CASSQDFLQTSDYRDTQYF
TRBV7-8	TRBD1	.	TRBJ2-5	TGTGCCAGCAGCCCAGGGACAGGGGGTGAGACCCAGTACTTC	CASSPGTGGETQYF
TRBV24-1	TRBD1	.	TRBJ2-7	TGTGCCACCAGTGAGGAGGGACAGGGGTCCGAGCAGTACTTC	CATSEEGQGSEQYF